The subject of this entry is one T cell receptor beta chain. The antigen remains unidentified. These data originate in a study of cytomegalovirus exposure and HLA in healthy donors. Each of the donors was a healthy bone marrow donor. Amplification used 60 Vbeta primers and 13 Jbeta primers. Generated by immunoSEQ multiplex PCR, the TCRdb table keeps only in-frame clones and is missing some. The sample consists of roughly 150,000 clones, approximately 82% of them appearing once. Study-wide results and limits: One cluster of highly shared sequence variants probably arose as a sequencing artifact. Within an earlier analysis, most TCR beta V segments proved productive either about 90% or about 30% of the time.

The CDR3 runs 12 residues. The germline V and J ends were trimmed by 0 bases and 7 bases, with 7 bases remaining between them. Germline values: CDR1 SGHRS, CDR2 YFSETQ. Sequenced: PBMCs. The clonotype originates from a woman aged 45-60 years in good health and CMV-seropositive. This chain connects TRBV5-1 to TRBJ1-1, with unresolved D. The CDR3 reads CASSLDSNEAFF. The CDR3, as DNA: TGCGCCAGCAGCTTGGACAGCAATGAAGCTTTCTTT.